This T cell receptor beta chain was observed in a study of cytomegalovirus exposure and HLA in healthy donors. A single count supports this clone. V lost 3 bases to trimming and J lost 5 bases; unmatched junction nucleotides: 10. This CDR3 is built from 17 residues. Germline V gene lookup returns CDR1 ENHRY and CDR2 SYGVKD. The PCR ran on 60 Vbeta and 13 Jbeta primers. Sequencing was performed with immunoSEQ multiplex PCR; in TCRdb, only in-frame clones are kept and a portion is missing. The table has about 43,000 clones, more than 65% seen once. The sample taken for sequencing was PBMCs. The chain links TRBV10-3 to TRBJ2-5; TRBD2 matches 12 bases. The sequence was collected from a man between 45 and 60 years old in good health and CMV-seronegative. For the CDR3, the DNA is TGTGCCATCAGTGACCCCGGGGGACTAGCGGGCCAGGAGACCCAGTACTTC. This encodes CAISDPGGLAGQETQYF.